A selection of T cell receptor beta chains follows, all from one sample in a study of T-cell reconstitution after alpha-beta-depleted transplantation in children. TCRdb re-derived calls from the PCR reads in MiXCR, one entry per CDR3 protein. Of roughly 250,000 distinct CDR3 sequences detected, around 7.8% appear once; the ten largest clones hold 5% to 8%. This sample comprised PBMCs, mostly from graft donor cells, obtained 180 days after TCRalphabeta/CD19-depleted stem cell transplant. These receptors came from a male patient aged 5 to 17 who had a stem cell transplant for acute lymphoblastic leukemia, so the T cells may come from the graft donor. Each CDR3 is given with its conserved first and last residue. A D gene is named only where the DNA matches it firmly. Only some rows state a clone size, as once, few, many or a class for expanded clones.

j_call v_call clone_size d_call cdr3_aa cdr3_nt
TRBJ2-7 TRBV4-2 many - CASSRAAGYEQYF TGTGCCAGCAGCCGGGCCGCGGGATACGAGCAGTACTTC
TRBJ2-4 TRBV20-1 many - CSASLTGGVLAKNIQYF TGCAGTGCTAGTTTGACAGGCGGGGTCCTGGCCAAAAACATTCAGTACTTC
TRBJ2-7 TRBV9 many - CASSVGDSLNEQYF TGTGCCAGCAGCGTAGGAGACTCCCTGAACGAGCAGTACTTC
TRBJ2-7 TRBV20-1 few - CSAPPADSYEQYF TGCAGTGCTCCCCCGGCGGACTCCTACGAGCAGTACTTC
TRBJ2-5 TRBV6-1 few - CASSRSPGSLYQETQYF TGTGCCAGCAGTCGCTCTCCTGGCTCCTTGTACCAAGAGACCCAGTACTTC
TRBJ2-1 TRBV18 many TRBD2 CASSSWTSGMGNEQFF TGTGCCAGCTCATCGTGGACTAGCGGGATGGGGAATGAGCAGTTCTTC
TRBJ2-5 TRBV9 few TRBD2 CASSDGGLAGGNGETQYF TGTGCCAGCAGCGATGGAGGACTAGCGGGCGGTAACGGGGAGACCCAGTACTTC
TRBJ2-4 TRBV3-1 many TRBD1 CASSHLGQGTYF TGTGCCAGCAGCCATCTCGGACAGGGGACGTACTTC
TRBJ1-5 TRBV12-3/TRBV12-4 many TRBD1 CASSTDRGNQPQHF TGTGCCAGCAGTACTGACAGGGGCAATCAGCCCCAGCATTTT
TRBJ1-5 TRBV2 many - CASRDRGSNQPQHF TGTGCCAGCAGGGACAGAGGGAGCAATCAGCCCCAGCATTTT
TRBJ1-5 TRBV19 few - CASSIIRGARGNQPQHF TGTGCCAGTAGTATTATCCGGGGGGCGCGAGGCAATCAGCCCCAGCATTTT
TRBJ2-1 TRBV5-1 many - CASSLEATYNEQFF TGCGCCAGCAGCTTGGAGGCGACGTACAATGAGCAGTTCTTC
TRBJ2-1 TRBV4-2 many TRBD2 CASSQDLSTSLSGNEQFF TGTGCCAGCAGCCAAGATCTGTCGACTAGCCTCAGTGGCAATGAGCAGTTCTTC
TRBJ2-1 TRBV7-8 many TRBD2 CASSLSGSGKSYNEQFF TGTGCCAGCAGCCTTAGCGGGAGCGGAAAATCCTACAATGAGCAGTTCTTC
TRBJ2-5 TRBV7-8 many TRBD2 CASSRTSGRETQYF TGTGCCAGCAGCCGGACTAGCGGGAGAGAGACCCAGTACTTC
TRBJ1-2 TRBV6-4 many TRBD1 CASRPQDRPPYGYTF TGTGCCAGCAGACCCCAGGACAGGCCCCCCTATGGCTACACCTTC
TRBJ2-7 TRBV5-1 many - CASSFGQLYEQYF TGCGCCAGCAGCTTCGGACAGCTTTACGAGCAGTACTTC
TRBJ2-1 TRBV20-1 many - CSASPLLRMSGNEQFF TGCAGTGCTAGCCCTTTACTACGCATGAGTGGCAATGAGCAGTTCTTC
TRBJ1-2 TRBV2 many - CASSDKSQVPYGYTF TGTGCCAGCAGTGACAAGTCGCAGGTCCCCTATGGCTACACCTTC
TRBJ2-4 TRBV7-9 few - CASSLAGKNIQYF TGTGCCAGCAGCTTAGCCGGCAAAAACATTCAGTACTTC
TRBJ2-5 TRBV7-8 many - CASSRGHQETQYF TGTGCCAGCAGCCGAGGACACCAAGAGACCCAGTACTTC
TRBJ2-7 TRBV6-5 many TRBD1 CASSYPGQDSYEQYF TGTGCCAGCAGTTACCCGGGACAGGATAGCTACGAGCAGTACTTC
TRBJ1-1 TRBV4-2 many - CASSQDGGLTEAFF TGTGCCAGCAGCCAAGACGGGGGACTGACTGAAGCTTTCTTT
TRBJ1-2 TRBV20-1 many TRBD1 CSARDRGQGGYGYTF TGCAGTGCTAGAGATAGGGGACAGGGGGGCTATGGCTACACCTTC
TRBJ2-3 TRBV4-2 many - CASSQDGMSQPDTQYF TGTGCCAGCAGCCAAGATGGGATGTCGCAGCCAGATACGCAGTATTTT
TRBJ2-1 TRBV4-3 - - CASSQDRLVVAAEQFF TGCGCCAGCAGCCAAGACCGACTAGTCGTGGCCGCTGAGCAGTTCTTC
TRBJ2-3 TRBV9 many TRBD2 CASSVGAGSWASTDTQYF TGTGCCAGCAGCGTAGGAGCGGGGAGTTGGGCTAGCACAGATACGCAGTATTTT
TRBJ2-5 TRBV9 few - CASSVDGREETQYF TGTGCCAGCAGCGTAGATGGTCGGGAAGAGACCCAGTACTTC
TRBJ2-5 TRBV28 many TRBD1 CASSPRTGGVGTQYF TGTGCCAGCAGTCCCCGGACAGGGGGAGTGGGGACCCAGTACTTC
TRBJ1-5 TRBV28 - - CASSFQGRGSNQPQHF TGTGCCAGCAGTTTCCAGGGGCGGGGTAGCAATCAGCCCCAGCATTTT
TRBJ2-3 TRBV19 many - CASSIRGKQYF TGTGCCAGTAGTATCCGGGGCAAGCAGTATTTT
TRBJ2-2 TRBV24-1 many TRBD2 CATSDLPGLRSTGELFF TGTGCCACCAGTGATTTACCGGGACTACGGTCCACCGGGGAGCTGTTTTTT
TRBJ2-3 TRBV27 many - CASSFSQFDTDTQYF TGTGCCAGCAGTTTCAGCCAATTCGACACAGATACGCAGTATTTT
TRBJ1-5 TRBV7-3 many - CASSSDRIRISNQPQHF TGTGCCAGCAGCTCTGACAGGATAAGGATTAGCAATCAGCCCCAGCATTTT
TRBJ2-2 TRBV9 many - CASSVDHSGELFF TGTGCCAGCAGCGTAGACCATTCCGGGGAGCTGTTTTTT
TRBJ2-7 TRBV7-8 many - CASSLGHDYEQYF TGTGCCAGCAGCTTAGGGCACGACTACGAGCAGTACTTC
TRBJ2-5 TRBV15 many - CATSRDPGQETQYF TGTGCCACCAGCAGAGATCCGGGGCAAGAGACCCAGTACTTC
TRBJ2-1 TRBV20-1 many - CSAKGGPRSYNEQFF TGCAGTGCTAAAGGGGGACCCCGCTCCTACAATGAGCAGTTCTTC
TRBJ1-5 TRBV27 many - CASSLLYSRYGQPQHF TGTGCCAGCAGTTTACTGTACAGCAGGTACGGTCAGCCCCAGCATTTT
TRBJ2-3 TRBV15 many - CATSRDPLSPTQYF TGTGCCACCAGCAGAGACCCACTAAGTCCTACGCAGTATTTT
TRBJ2-2 TRBV7-3 many - CASSSRRGELFF TGTGCCAGCAGCTCAAGACGAGGGGAGCTGTTTTTT
TRBJ2-3 TRBV20-1 many - CSATLTTDTQYF TGCAGTGCTACCCTGACCACAGATACGCAGTATTTT